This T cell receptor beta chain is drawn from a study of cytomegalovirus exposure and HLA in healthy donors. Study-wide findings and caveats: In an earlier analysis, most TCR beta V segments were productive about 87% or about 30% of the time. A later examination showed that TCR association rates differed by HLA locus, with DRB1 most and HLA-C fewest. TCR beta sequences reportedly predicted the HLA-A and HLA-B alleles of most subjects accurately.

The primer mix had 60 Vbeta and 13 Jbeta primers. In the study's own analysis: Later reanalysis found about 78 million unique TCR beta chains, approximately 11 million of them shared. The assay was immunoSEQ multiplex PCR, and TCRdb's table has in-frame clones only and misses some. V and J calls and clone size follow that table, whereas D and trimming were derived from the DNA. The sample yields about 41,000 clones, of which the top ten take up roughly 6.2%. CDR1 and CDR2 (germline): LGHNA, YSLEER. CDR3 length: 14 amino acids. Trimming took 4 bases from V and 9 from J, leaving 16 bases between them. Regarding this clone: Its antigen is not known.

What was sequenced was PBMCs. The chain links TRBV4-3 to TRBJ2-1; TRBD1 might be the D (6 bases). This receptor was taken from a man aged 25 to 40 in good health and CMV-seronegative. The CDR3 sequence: CASSRDTGKGEQFF. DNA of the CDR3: TGCGCCAGCAGCCGAGACACAGGGAAGGGTGAGCAGTTCTTC.